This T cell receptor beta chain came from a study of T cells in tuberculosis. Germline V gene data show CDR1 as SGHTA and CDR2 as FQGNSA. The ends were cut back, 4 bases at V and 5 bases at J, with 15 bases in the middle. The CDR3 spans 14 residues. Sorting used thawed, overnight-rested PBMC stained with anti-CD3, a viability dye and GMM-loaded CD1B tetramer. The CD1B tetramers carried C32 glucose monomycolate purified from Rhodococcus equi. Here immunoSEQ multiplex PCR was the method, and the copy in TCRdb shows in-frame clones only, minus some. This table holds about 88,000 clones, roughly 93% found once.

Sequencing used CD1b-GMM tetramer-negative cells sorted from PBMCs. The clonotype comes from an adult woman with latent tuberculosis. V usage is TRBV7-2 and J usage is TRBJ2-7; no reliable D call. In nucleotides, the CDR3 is TGTGCCAGCAGCTCCACAATACAGCATCACGAGCAGTACTTC. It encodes CASSSTIQHHEQYF. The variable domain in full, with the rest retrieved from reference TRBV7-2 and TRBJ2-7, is GAGVSQSPSNKVTEKGKDVELRCDPISGHTALYWYRQSLGQGLEFLIYFQGNSAPDKSGLPSDRFSAERTGGSVSTLTIQRTQQEDSAVYLCASSSTIQHHEQYFGPGTRLTVT.